This T cell receptor (beta chain) is drawn from a study of CD8+CD57+ T cells in acquired aplastic anemia. On the study more broadly: Each DNA sample taken from sorted CD4+ and CD8+ cells came to 3.2 ug on average. In CD4+ cells, healthy donors produced an average of approximately 11 million reads. Study-wide findings and caveats: Patients had twenty-nine CD8+ CDR3 sequences in common with controls (the shared set).

Genomic DNA, serving as template, underwent TCR beta VDJ and CDR3 profiling. Each CDR3 protein is one row after TCRdb ran MiXCR on the reads. This repertoire shows about 420,000 distinct CDR3 sequences, approximately 70% found once; its top ten account for 3.5% to 4.5%. Germline loops: CDR1 SNHLY, CDR2 FYNNEI. There are 12 residues in the CDR3. Trimming cost V 6 bases and J 8 bases, with 14 bases left between them. A note on this clonotype: The antigen is not known.

The specimen sequenced was sorted CD4+, CD8+, or CD8+CD57+ T cells (not recorded which) from PBMCs. V gene TRBV2 combines with J gene TRBJ2-7; a possible D gene is TRBD2 (5 bases). The TCR sequence derives from a human donor in good health, serving as a control. The CDR3 sequence: CASSGTIAQQYV. The DNA for the CDR3 is TGTGCCAGCAGCGGTACGATAGCGCAGCAGTACGTC.